This T cell receptor (beta chain) comes out of a study of T cell responses to AZD1222 COVID-19 vaccine. Study-level points and caveats: Donors in the cohort were predominantly white British and more often female, and clonal diversity was possibly underestimated.

Concerning this clone itself: Antigen unknown.

From germline, CDR1 is SGHVS and CDR2 FQNEAQ. This CDR3 is 14 amino acids long. After removal of 5 bases from V and 0 bases from J, the junction contained 3 bases not matched to a gene. Generated by immunoSEQ multiplex PCR, the TCRdb table keeps only in-frame clones and is missing some. The data show about 140,000 clones, roughly nine tenths seen once. The specimen comprised peripheral blood, sampled on day 0 of AZD1222 vaccination. This receptor was identified in an adult in good health. The V gene is TRBV7-8, the J gene TRBJ2-5, with 7 bases identical to TRBD1. The CDR3 is CASSMDRNQETQYF. The CDR3 DNA reads TGTGCCAGCAGCATGGACAGGAACCAAGAGACCCAGTACTTC.